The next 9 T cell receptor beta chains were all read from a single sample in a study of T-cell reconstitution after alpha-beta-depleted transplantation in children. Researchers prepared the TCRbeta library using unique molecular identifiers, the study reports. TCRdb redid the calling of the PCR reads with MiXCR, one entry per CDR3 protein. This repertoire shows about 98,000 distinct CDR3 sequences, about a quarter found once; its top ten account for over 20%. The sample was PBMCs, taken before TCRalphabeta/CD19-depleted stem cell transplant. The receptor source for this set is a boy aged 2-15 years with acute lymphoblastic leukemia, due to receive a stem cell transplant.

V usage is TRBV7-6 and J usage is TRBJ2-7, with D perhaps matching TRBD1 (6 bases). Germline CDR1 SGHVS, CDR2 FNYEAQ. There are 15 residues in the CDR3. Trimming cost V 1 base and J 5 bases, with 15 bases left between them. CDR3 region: CASSLVLGGPNEQYF. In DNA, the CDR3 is TGTGCCAGCAGCTTAGTATTAGGGGGTCCCAACGAGCAGTACTTC.

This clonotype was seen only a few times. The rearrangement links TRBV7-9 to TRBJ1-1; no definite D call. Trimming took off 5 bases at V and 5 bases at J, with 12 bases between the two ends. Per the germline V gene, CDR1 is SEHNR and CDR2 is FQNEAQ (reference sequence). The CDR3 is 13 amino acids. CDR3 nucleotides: TGTGCCAGCAGCCCCCCGGGTAATACTGAAGCTTTCTTT. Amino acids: CASSPPGNTEAFF.

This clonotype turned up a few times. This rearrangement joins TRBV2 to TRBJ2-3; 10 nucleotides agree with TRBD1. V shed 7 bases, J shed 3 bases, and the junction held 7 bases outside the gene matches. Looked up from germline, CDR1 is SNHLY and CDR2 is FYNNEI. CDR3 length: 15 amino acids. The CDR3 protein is CASKMDRGLTDTQYF. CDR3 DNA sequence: TGTGCCAGCAAGATGGACAGGGGGTTGACAGATACGCAGTATTTT.

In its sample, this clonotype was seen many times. The DNA for the CDR3 is TGTGCCAGCCGGCCGGAGGCTAACTATGGCTACACCTTC. As protein: CASRPEANYGYTF. The chain has TRBV28 and TRBJ1-2; D is ambiguous. This CDR3 contains 13 residues. V was pared by 8 bases and J by 0 bases, with 10 bases between. Germline V CDR1 and CDR2: MDHEN, SYDVKM.

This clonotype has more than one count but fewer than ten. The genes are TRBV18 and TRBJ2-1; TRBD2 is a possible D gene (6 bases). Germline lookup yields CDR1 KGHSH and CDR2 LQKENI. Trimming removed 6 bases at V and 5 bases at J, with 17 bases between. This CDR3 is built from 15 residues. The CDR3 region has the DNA TGTGCCAGCTCTCGACCCGAGGGACTCCACAATGAGCAGTTCTTC. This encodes CASSRPEGLHNEQFF.

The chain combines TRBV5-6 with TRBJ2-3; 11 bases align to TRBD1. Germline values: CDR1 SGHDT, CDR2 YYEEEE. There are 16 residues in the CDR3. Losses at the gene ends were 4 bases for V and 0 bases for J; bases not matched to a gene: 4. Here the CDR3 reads CASSLGTGGSTDTQYF. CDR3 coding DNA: TGTGCCAGCAGCCTCGGGACAGGGGGAAGCACAGATACGCAGTATTTT.

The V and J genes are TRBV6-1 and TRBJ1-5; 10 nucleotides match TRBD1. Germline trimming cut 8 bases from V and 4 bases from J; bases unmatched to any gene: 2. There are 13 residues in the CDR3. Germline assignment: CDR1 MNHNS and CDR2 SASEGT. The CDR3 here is CASQGQGNQPQHF. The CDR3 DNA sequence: TGTGCCAGCCAGGGACAGGGGAATCAGCCCCAGCATTTT.

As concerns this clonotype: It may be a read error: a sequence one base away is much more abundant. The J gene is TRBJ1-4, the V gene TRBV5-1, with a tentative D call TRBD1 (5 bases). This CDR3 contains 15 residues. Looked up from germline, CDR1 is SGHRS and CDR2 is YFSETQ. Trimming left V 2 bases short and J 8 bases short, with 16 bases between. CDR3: CASSFDGRQTEKLFF. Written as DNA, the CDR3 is TGCGCCAGCAGCTTTGACGGGAGACAGACAGAAAAACTGTTTTTT. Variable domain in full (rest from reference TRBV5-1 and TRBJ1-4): KAGVTQTPRYLIKTRGQQVTLSCSPISGHRSVSWYQQTPGQGLQFLFEYFSETQRNKGNFPGRFSGRQFSNSRSEMNVSTLELGDSALYLCASSFDGRQTEKLFFGSGTQLSVL.

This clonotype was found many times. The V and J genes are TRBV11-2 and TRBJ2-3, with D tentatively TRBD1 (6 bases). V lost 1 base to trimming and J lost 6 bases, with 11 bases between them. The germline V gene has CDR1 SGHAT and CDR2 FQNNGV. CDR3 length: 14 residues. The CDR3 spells CASSLARGRDTQYF. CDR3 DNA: TGTGCCAGCAGCTTAGCCAGGGGACGGGATACGCAGTATTTT.